The 22 T cell receptor beta chains below were found in one sample sequenced in a study of shared clonotypes between healthy human individuals. Assay: immunoSEQ multiplex PCR; the TCRdb copy retains only in-frame clones and omits some. This table holds about 2.4 million clones, approximately 93% found once. Sequencing was performed on naive CD4+ T cells from PBMCs. This sample's subset: CD45RA+ positively selected. These receptors originate from a man aged 18 to 29 in good health. Some clones in this sample may be carry-over from other donors' samples.

CDR3 nucleotides: TGTGCCAGCAGCTTAAGAACTAGCGGGAGAGAGACCCAGTACTTC. This encodes CASSLRTSGRETQYF. J is TRBJ2-5 and V is TRBV11-3, with 11 positions matching TRBD2. The germline gives CDR1 SGHNT, CDR2 YENEEA. There are 15 residues in the CDR3. V was pared by 2 bases and J by 4 bases, with 3 bases of the junction left unmatched.

Points on this clone: Other nucleotide sequences in the sample specify the same CDR3. The rearrangement uses TRBV28 and TRBJ2-7, with D perhaps matching TRBD1 (6 bases). The CDR3 has 14 residues. V shed 4 bases and J shed 2 bases, with 12 bases lying between them. Germline lookup yields CDR1 MDHEN and CDR2 SYDVKM. CDR3 in DNA: TGTGCCAGCAGTTCCCCGGGACAAGCCTACGAGCAGTACTTC. Its protein is CASSSPGQAYEQYF.

This clone was detected only once. This CDR3 is also generated by other DNA sequences in the sample. The chain joins TRBV5-1 to TRBJ2-3, with a possible D match to TRBD1 (5 bases). The germline V gene encodes CDR1 SGHRS and CDR2 YFSETQ. This CDR3 has 14 residues. V was trimmed by 4 bases and J by 1 base, leaving 10 bases between them. DNA for the CDR3: TGCGCCAGCAGCCCCCAAGGGGGCACAGATACGCAGTATTTT. It specifies CASSPQGGTDTQYF.

This chain connects TRBV5-1 to TRBJ2-7; 11 bases are a match to TRBD1. Losses at the gene ends were 0 bases for V and 8 bases for J; bases not matched to a gene: 4. CDR1 and CDR2 (germline): SGHRS, YFSETQ. The length of the CDR3 is 14 residues. The CDR3 DNA reads TGCGCCAGCAGCTTGGGGACAGGGGGCCTCCAGCAGTACTTC. Translated, it gives CASSLGTGGLQQYF.

This clone has only one observation. CDR3 sequence: CASSQADLLGAGETQYF. In DNA form, the CDR3 reads TGCGCCAGCAGCCAAGCGGATCTTTTGGGGGCGGGGGAGACCCAGTACTTC. The chain links TRBV4-1 to TRBJ2-5; either TRBD1 or TRBD2 may fit D (6 bases each). The CDR3 totals 17 residues. CDR1 and CDR2 from the germline V gene are MGHRA and YSYEKL. With 1 base removed from V and 5 bases from J, the gap between germline ends came to 20 bases.

The V and J genes are TRBV9 and TRBJ2-2, with TRBD2 matching 9 bases. J gave up 4 bases and V 0 bases, and 10 bases lay outside the gene matches. The CDR3 spans 18 residues. Germline V gene sequence: CDR1 SGDLS, CDR2 YYNGEE. The CDR3 loop is CASSVAALAGDITGELFF. CDR3 sequence (DNA): TGTGCCAGCAGCGTAGCGGCGTTAGCGGGAGATATCACCGGGGAGCTGTTTTTT.

The chain couples TRBV29-1 to TRBJ1-3; D remains unclear. CDR1 is SQVTM, CDR2 ANQGSEA, per germline. With 4 bases removed from V and 4 bases from J, the gap between germline ends came to 20 bases. This CDR3 is 16 amino acids long. Written as DNA, the CDR3 is TGCAGCGTTGGTTTAGCGGGCAGGTCACACGGAAACACCATATATTTT. Its translation is CSVGLAGRSHGNTIYF. Full variable domain (missing parts from reference TRBV29-1 and TRBJ1-3): SAVISQKPSRDICQRGTSLTIQCQVDSQVTMMFWYRQQPGQSLTLIATANQGSEATYESGFVIDKFPISRPNLTFSTLTVSNMSPEDSSIYLCSVGLAGRSHGNTIYFGEGSWLTVV.

This chain links TRBV6-6 with TRBJ2-1, with D possibly matching TRBD1 (6 bases). Germline CDR1 and CDR2: MNHNY and SVGAGI (reference sequence). Deletions cut 5 bases from V and 5 bases from J, with 10 bases between. The CDR3 spans 13 residues. The CDR3 loop is CASSPTGNNEQFF. CDR3 nucleotide sequence: TGTGCCAGCAGTCCGACAGGAAACAATGAGCAGTTCTTC.

V is TRBV5-1 and J is TRBJ2-3; D might be TRBD1 or TRBD2, each matching 8 bases. Germline V lookup: CDR1 SGHRS, CDR2 YFSETQ. This CDR3 spans 18 amino acids. The germline V and J ends were trimmed by 0 bases and 4 bases, with 21 bases remaining between them. The CDR3 nucleotides read TGCGCCAGCAGCTTGGCCGCGGGAGGACAGGGTTCGGCAGATACGCAGTATTTT. Protein product: CASSLAAGGQGSADTQYF.

This clone was seen once. CDR3 sequence (DNA): TGTGCCAGCAGCCGTAGCGGGGTGGACCTGTTCTTC. It codes for CASSRSGVDLFF. J is TRBJ2-1 and V is TRBV6-5; 8 positions agree with TRBD2. CDR1 is MNHEY and CDR2 is SVGAGI in the germline V gene. This CDR3 has 12 amino acids. J was trimmed by 15 bases and V by 6 bases; bases with no gene match: 10.

The rearrangement links TRBV27 to TRBJ1-2; D is perhaps TRBD1 (5 bases). The CDR3 totals 14 residues. The germline V gene has CDR1 MNHEY and CDR2 SMNVEV (reference sequence). Trimming took 6 bases from V and 2 from J, leaving 13 bases between them. The CDR3 region is CASRPGPQNYGYTF. CDR3 sequence (DNA): TGTGCCAGCAGACCGGGACCTCAGAACTATGGCTACACCTTC.

The V gene is TRBV14, the J gene TRBJ2-7; D is possibly TRBD1 or TRBD2 (6 bases each). V was shortened by 0 bases and J by 3 bases, with 24 bases between the two germline ends. Per germline, CDR1 SGHDN and CDR2 FVKESK. The CDR3 is 19 amino acids. The CDR3 nucleotides read TGTGCCAGCAGCCAAGACAGGGGTCCTTCCTCAGGGACTTACTACGAGCAGTACTTC. Its translation is CASSQDRGPSSGTYYEQYF. Combining the CDR3 with reference TRBV14 and TRBJ2-7 gives the whole variable domain EAGVTQFPSHSVIEKGQTVTLRCDPISGHDNLYWYRRVMGKEIKFLLHFVKESKQDESGMPNNRFLAERTGGTYSTLKVQPAELEDSGVYFCASSQDRGPSSGTYYEQYFGPGTRLTVT.

The chain recombines TRBV5-1 with TRBJ2-7; D not certain. The CDR3 is 15 amino acids. Germline values: CDR1 SGHRS, CDR2 YFSETQ. V lost 0 bases and J 2 bases, leaving 12 bases between the germline ends. The CDR3 coding sequence is TGCGCCAGCAGCTTGGGGGTGGCCGTTCCCTACGAGCAGTACTTC. This gives the protein CASSLGVAVPYEQYF. Based on the CDR3 plus reference TRBV5-1 and TRBJ2-7, the full variable domain is KAGVTQTPRYLIKTRGQQVTLSCSPISGHRSVSWYQQTPGQGLQFLFEYFSETQRNKGNFPGRFSGRQFSNSRSEMNVSTLELGDSALYLCASSLGVAVPYEQYFGPGTRLTVT.

This rearrangement joins TRBV7-9 to TRBJ2-7; TRBD2 matches at 16 bases. The V gene end was trimmed by 5 bases and the J gene end by 7 bases; junction bases not matched to a gene: 5. This CDR3 spans 15 amino acids. The germline CDR1 and CDR2 sequences are SEHNR and FQNEAQ (reference sequence). The CDR3 loop is CASSPGTSGRGEQYF. CDR3 in DNA: TGTGCCAGCAGCCCCGGGACTAGCGGGAGGGGGGAGCAGTACTTC.

The chain couples TRBV14 to TRBJ1-3, with a tentative D call TRBD1 (5 bases). The CDR3 is 17 residues long. V lost 0 bases to trimming and J lost 8 bases, with 20 bases between them. The germline gives CDR1 SGHDN, CDR2 FVKESK. The CDR3: CASSQDRRRTSRDTIYF. Written as DNA, the CDR3 is TGTGCCAGCAGCCAAGATCGCCGACGGACATCTCGGGACACCATATATTTT.

The DNA of the CDR3 is TGTGCCAGCAGTTTAAGCGGACAAACAGGTACTGAAGCTTTCTTT. This sequence encodes CASSLSGQTGTEAFF. V is TRBV28 and J is TRBJ1-1, with D perhaps TRBD1 (5 bases). V dropped 2 bases and J dropped 5 bases, with 15 bases sitting between them. In germline, CDR1 is MDHEN, CDR2 SYDVKM. This CDR3 is built from 15 residues.

This clone was observed once. This chain joins TRBV28 and TRBJ2-7, with D unclear. Germline loops: CDR1 MDHEN, CDR2 SYDVKM. The CDR3 is 13 residues long. V was pared by 7 bases and J by 0 bases, with 10 bases between. CDR3 sequence (DNA): TGTGCCAGCAAGAACGGACCCTCCTACGAGCAGTACTTC. Amino acids: CASKNGPSYEQYF.

V usage is TRBV6-5 and J usage is TRBJ2-1; tentatively, D is TRBD1 (5 bases). Per the germline V gene, CDR1 is MNHEY and CDR2 is SVGAGI. V was clipped by 11 bases and J by 7 bases, with 18 bases between them. This CDR3 spans 13 amino acids. DNA of the CDR3: TGTGCCGTAGGGGCCCCATCTTTGAATGAGCAGTTCTTC. This codes for CAVGAPSLNEQFF.

The rearrangement uses TRBV30 and TRBJ1-6; weak D call: TRBD1 (5 bases). This CDR3 region has 14 residues. CDR1 and CDR2 from the germline V gene are GTSNPN and SVGIG (reference sequence). Between the trimmed V and J ends, which lost 5 bases and 7 bases, there was a span of 15 bases. The DNA for the CDR3 is TGTGCCTGGTGGGGACCCCTGGCCAATTCACCCCTCCACTTT. Amino acid sequence: CAWWGPLANSPLHF.

In DNA form, the CDR3 reads TGCAGCGTTGCCCTATTGGAGGGGGATACGCAGTATTTT. Amino acid sequence: CSVALLEGDTQYF. The rearrangement uses TRBV29-1 and TRBJ2-3; tentatively, D is TRBD2 (6 bases). The germline CDR1 and CDR2 sequences are SQVTM and ANQGSEA. V was pared by 4 bases and J by 6 bases, with 14 bases between. The CDR3 consists of 13 residues.

The chain couples TRBV7-8 to TRBJ1-4, with D uncertain. The V end was cut by 0 bases, the J end by 10 bases, with 18 bases between. This CDR3 contains 16 residues. Germline V gene lookup returns CDR1 SGHVS and CDR2 FQNEAQ. CDR3 sequence reads: CASSLAQTPGRGKLFF. The CDR3 coding sequence is TGTGCCAGCAGCTTAGCGCAAACACCAGGAAGAGGAAAACTGTTTTTT.

V and J are TRBV7-2 and TRBJ2-6; D call uncertain. Deletions cut 0 bases from V and 0 bases from J, with 6 bases between. Germline V gives CDR1 SGHTA, CDR2 FQGNSA. The CDR3 runs to 16 residues. The CDR3 coding sequence is TGTGCCAGCAGCTTAGCGCGCCACTCTGGGGCCAACGTCCTGACTTTC. Its translation: CASSLARHSGANVLTF.